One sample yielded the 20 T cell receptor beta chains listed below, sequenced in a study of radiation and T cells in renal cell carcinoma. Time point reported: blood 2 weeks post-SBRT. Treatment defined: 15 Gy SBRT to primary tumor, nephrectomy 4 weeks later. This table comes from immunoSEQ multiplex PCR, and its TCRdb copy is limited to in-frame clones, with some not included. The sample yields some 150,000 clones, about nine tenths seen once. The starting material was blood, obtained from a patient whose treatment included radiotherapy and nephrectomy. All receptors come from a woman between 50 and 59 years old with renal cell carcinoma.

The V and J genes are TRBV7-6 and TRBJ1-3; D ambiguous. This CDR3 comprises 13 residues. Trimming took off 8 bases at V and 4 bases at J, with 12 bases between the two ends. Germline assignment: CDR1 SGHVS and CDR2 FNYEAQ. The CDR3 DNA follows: TGTGCCAGCGGCCTAACCCCAGGAAACACCATATATTTT. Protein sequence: CASGLTPGNTIYF.

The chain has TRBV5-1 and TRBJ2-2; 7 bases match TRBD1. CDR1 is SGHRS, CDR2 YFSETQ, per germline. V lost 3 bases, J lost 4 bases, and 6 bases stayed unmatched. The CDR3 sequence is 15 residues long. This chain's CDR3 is CASSSGTVPTGELFF. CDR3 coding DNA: TGCGCCAGCAGCTCAGGGACAGTTCCCACCGGGGAGCTGTTTTTT.

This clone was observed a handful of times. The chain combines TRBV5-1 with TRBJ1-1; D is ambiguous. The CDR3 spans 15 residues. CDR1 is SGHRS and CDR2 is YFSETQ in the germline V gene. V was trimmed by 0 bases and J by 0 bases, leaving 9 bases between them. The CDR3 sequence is CASSLGARMNTEAFF. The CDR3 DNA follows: TGCGCCAGCAGCTTGGGGGCGCGGATGAACACTGAAGCTTTCTTT.

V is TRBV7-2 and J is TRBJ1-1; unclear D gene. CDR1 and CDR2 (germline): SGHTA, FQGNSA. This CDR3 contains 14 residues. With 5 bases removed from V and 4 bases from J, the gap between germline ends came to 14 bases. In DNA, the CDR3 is TGTGCCAGCAGCCTGACACCCGGGCGCACTGAAGCTTTCTTT. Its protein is CASSLTPGRTEAFF.

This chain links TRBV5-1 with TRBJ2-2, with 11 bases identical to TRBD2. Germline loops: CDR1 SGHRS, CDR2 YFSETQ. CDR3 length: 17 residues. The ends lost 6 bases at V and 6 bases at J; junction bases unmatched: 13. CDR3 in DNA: TGCGCCAGCACCCCGCAACTAGCGGGGGTGGTGTCCGGGGAGCTGTTTTTT. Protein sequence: CASTPQLAGVVSGELFF.

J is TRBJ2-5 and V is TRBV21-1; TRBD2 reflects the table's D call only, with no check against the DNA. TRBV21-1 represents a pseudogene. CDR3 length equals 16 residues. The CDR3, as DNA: TGTGCCAGCAGCAAAGAGAGGCGGGGGGCCGTGGGCATCCAGTACTTC. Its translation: CASSKERRGAVGIQYF.

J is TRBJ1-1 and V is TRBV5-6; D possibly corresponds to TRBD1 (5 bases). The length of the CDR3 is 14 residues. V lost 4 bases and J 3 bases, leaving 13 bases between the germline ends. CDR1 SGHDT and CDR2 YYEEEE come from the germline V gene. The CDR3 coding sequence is TGTGCCAGCAGCCTCCTGACAGCCCACACTGAAGCTTTCTTT. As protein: CASSLLTAHTEAFF. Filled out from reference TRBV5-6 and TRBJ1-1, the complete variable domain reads DAGVTQSPTHLIKTRGQQVTLRCSPKSGHDTVSWYQQALGQGPQFIFQYYEEEERQRGNFPDRFSGHQFPNYSSELNVNALLLGDSALYLCASSLLTAHTEAFFGQGTRLTVV.

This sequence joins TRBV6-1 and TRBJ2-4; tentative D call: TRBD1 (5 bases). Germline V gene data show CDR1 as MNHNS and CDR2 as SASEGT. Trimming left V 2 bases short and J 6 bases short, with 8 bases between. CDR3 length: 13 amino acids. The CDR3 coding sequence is TGTGCCAGCAGTGAACAGGGAAGAAACATTCAGTACTTC. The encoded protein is CASSEQGRNIQYF.

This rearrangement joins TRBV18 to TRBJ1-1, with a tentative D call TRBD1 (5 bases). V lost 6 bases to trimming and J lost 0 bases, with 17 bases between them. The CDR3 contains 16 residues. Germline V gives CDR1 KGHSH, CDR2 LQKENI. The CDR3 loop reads CASSGRERVMNTEAFF. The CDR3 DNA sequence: TGTGCCAGCTCCGGCAGGGAGAGGGTAATGAACACTGAAGCTTTCTTT.

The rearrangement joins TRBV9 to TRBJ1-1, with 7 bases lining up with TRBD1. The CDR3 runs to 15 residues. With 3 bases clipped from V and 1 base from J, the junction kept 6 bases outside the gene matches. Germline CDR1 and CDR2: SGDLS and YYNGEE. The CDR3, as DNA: TGTGCCAGCAGCGCCACAGGGGCTTGGAACACTGAAGCTTTCTTT. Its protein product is CASSATGAWNTEAFF.

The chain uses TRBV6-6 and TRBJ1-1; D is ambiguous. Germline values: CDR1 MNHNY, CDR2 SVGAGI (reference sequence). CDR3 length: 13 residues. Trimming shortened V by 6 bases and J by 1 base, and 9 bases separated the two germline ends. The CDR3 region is CASSEVENTEAFF. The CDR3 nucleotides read TGTGCCAGCAGCGAGGTGGAGAACACTGAAGCTTTCTTT.

The CDR3 spells CASTRDLLANYGYTF. The CDR3 region has the DNA TGTGCCAGTACCCGGGACCTGTTAGCTAACTATGGCTACACCTTC. V gene TRBV19 combines with J gene TRBJ1-2, with TRBD1 as a possible D gene (5 bases). Germline-derived CDR1 and CDR2 are LNHDA and SQIVND (reference sequence). CDR3 length equals 15 residues. The V end was cut by 7 bases, the J end by 0 bases, with 15 bases between.

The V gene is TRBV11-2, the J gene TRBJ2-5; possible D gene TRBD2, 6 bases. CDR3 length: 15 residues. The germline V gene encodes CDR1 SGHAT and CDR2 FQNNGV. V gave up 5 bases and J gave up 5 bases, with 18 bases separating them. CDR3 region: CASSPLGGWGETQYF. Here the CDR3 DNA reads TGTGCCAGCAGCCCCCTTGGGGGGTGGGGGGAGACCCAGTACTTC. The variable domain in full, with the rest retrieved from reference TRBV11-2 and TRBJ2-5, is EAGVAQSPRYKIIEKRQSVAFWCNPISGHATLYWYQQILGQGPKLLIQFQNNGVVDDSQLPKDRFSAERLKGVDSTLKIQPAKLEDSAVYLCASSPLGGWGETQYFGPGTRLLVL.

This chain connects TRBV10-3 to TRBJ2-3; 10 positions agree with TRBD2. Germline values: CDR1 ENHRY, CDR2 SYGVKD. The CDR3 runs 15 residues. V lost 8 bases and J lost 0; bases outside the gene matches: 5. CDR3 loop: CAIGGSGGSTDTQYF. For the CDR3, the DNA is TGTGCCATCGGGGGTAGCGGGGGGAGCACAGATACGCAGTATTTT.

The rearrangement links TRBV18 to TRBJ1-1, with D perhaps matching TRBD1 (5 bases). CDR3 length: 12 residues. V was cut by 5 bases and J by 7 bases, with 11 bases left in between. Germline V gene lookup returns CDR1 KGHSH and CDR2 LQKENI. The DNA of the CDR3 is TGTGCCAGCTCAAGACAGACGGATGAAGCTTTCTTT. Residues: CASSRQTDEAFF.

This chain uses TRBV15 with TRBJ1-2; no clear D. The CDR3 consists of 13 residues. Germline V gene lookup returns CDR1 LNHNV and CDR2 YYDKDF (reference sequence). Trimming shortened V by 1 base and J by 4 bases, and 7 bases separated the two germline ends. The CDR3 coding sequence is TGTGCCACCAGCAGAGGGGTCCTCTATGGCTACACCTTC. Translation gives CATSRGVLYGYTF.

CDR3 in DNA: TGTGCCAGCACCCTATACCGGGACAGGAATAATTCACCCCTCCACTTT. It specifies CASTLYRDRNNSPLHF. This chain links TRBV6-6 with TRBJ1-6; TRBD1 aligns across 8 bases. The CDR3 is made up of 16 amino acids. After removal of 7 bases from V and 5 bases from J, the junction contained 10 bases not matched to a gene. Germline V gives CDR1 MNHNY, CDR2 SVGAGI (reference sequence).

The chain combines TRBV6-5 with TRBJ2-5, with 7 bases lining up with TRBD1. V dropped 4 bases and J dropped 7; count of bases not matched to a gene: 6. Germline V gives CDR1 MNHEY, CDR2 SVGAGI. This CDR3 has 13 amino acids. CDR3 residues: CASSSDREGTQYF. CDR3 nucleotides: TGTGCCAGCAGTTCCGACAGGGAAGGGACCCAGTACTTC.

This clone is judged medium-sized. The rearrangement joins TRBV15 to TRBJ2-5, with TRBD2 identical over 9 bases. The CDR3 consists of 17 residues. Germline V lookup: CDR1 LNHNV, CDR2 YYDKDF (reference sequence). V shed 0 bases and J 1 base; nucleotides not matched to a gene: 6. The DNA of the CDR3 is TGTGCCACCAGCAGAGATCGCAGCGGGGGGCTCCAAGAGACCCAGTACTTC. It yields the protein CATSRDRSGGLQETQYF.

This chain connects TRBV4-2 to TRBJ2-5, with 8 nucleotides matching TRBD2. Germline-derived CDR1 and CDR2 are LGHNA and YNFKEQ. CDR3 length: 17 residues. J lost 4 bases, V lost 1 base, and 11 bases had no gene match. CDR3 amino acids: CASSQGSLADGRETQYF. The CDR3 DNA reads TGTGCCAGCAGCCAAGGCTCACTAGCGGACGGAAGAGAGACCCAGTACTTC.